This T cell receptor (beta chain) was captured in a study of T cell responses to AZD1222 COVID-19 vaccine. Study-wide context: Second doses that came at about 4 or about 12 weeks were put together. Regarding the study as a whole: Seropositive AZD1222 recipients at baseline numbered only five or six.

Trimming pared 0 bases from V and 4 bases from J, leaving 5 bases between. This CDR3 spans 12 amino acids. Germline V CDR1 and CDR2: SGHRS, YFSETQ. Points on this clone: Its antigen is not known. Distinct nucleotide sequences in the sample also encode this CDR3.

Here immunoSEQ multiplex PCR was the method, and the copy in TCRdb shows in-frame clones only, minus some. The sample lists some 120,000 clones, roughly nine tenths occurring once. The specimen comprised peripheral blood, sampled on day 0 of AZD1222 vaccination. The source is an adult in good health. The chain carries TRBV5-1 and TRBJ2-7; unclear D gene. Written as DNA, the CDR3 is TGCGCCAGCAGCTTGGGAGGATACGAGCAGTACTTC. Protein product: CASSLGGYEQYF. Looking up the rest from reference TRBV5-1 and TRBJ2-7 gives the full variable domain: KAGVTQTPRYLIKTRGQQVTLSCSPISGHRSVSWYQQTPGQGLQFLFEYFSETQRNKGNFPGRFSGRQFSNSRSEMNVSTLELGDSALYLCASSLGGYEQYFGPGTRLTVT.